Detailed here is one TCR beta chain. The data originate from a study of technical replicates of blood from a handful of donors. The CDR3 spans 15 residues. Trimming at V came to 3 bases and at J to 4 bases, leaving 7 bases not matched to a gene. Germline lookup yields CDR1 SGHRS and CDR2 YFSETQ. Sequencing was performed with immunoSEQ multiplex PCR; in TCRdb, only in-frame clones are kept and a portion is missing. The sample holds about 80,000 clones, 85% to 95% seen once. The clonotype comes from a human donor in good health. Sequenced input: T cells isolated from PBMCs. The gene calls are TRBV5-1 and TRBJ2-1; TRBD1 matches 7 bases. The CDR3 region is CASSSRDRIYNEQFF. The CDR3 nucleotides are TGCGCCAGCAGCTCCCGGGACAGAATTTACAATGAGCAGTTCTTC.